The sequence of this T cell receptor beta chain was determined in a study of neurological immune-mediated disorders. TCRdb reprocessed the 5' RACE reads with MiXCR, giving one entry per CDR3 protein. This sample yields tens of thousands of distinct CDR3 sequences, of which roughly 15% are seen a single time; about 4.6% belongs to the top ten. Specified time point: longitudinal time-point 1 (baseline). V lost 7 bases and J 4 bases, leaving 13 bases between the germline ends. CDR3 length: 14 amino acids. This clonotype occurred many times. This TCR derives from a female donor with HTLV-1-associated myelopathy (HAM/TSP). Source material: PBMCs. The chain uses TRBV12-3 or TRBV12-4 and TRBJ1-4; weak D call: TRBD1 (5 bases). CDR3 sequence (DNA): TGTGCCAGCACGCCCAGGGTTGGTAATGAAAAACTGTTTTTT. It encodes CASTPRVGNEKLFF.